The 30 T cell receptor beta chains below were found in one sample sequenced in a study of blood T cell repertoires in COVID-19. TCRdb keeps only in-frame clones here, not all; method: immunoSEQ multiplex PCR. The data hold 90,000 to 100,000 clones, with less than 90% observed a single time. Sequences were obtained from peripheral blood. These receptors originate from a man between 65 and 85 years old with active or convalescent COVID-19.

The gene calls are TRBV18 and TRBJ2-7; D may be TRBD1 (6 bases). Germline assignment: CDR1 KGHSH and CDR2 LQKENI. Between the trimmed V and J ends, which lost 3 bases and 3 bases, there was a span of 9 bases. This CDR3 spans 13 amino acids. The CDR3 loop is CASSPDSFYEQYF. The CDR3 DNA follows: TGTGCCAGCTCACCGGACAGCTTCTACGAGCAGTACTTC.

The V call is TRBV18, the J call TRBJ2-2, with a tentative D call TRBD2 (6 bases). Trimming removed 6 bases at V and 0 bases at J, with 11 bases between. CDR1 and CDR2 (germline): KGHSH, LQKENI. This CDR3 spans 15 amino acids. The CDR3 DNA reads TGTGCCAGCTCCCCGGGACTTACGAACACCGGGGAGCTGTTTTTT. It yields the protein CASSPGLTNTGELFF. Drawing the rest from reference TRBV18 and TRBJ2-2, the complete variable domain is NAGVMQNPRHLVRRRGQEARLRCSPMKGHSHVYWYRQLPEEGLKFMVYLQKENIIDESGMPKERFSAEFPKEGPSILRIQQVVRGDSAAYFCASSPGLTNTGELFFGEGSRLTVL.

The V and J genes are TRBV6-5 and TRBJ1-6, with a weak D call TRBD1 (5 bases). The CDR3 extends over 14 amino acids. The ends were cut back, 6 bases at V and 5 bases at J, with 11 bases in the middle. Germline values: CDR1 MNHEY, CDR2 SVGAGI. CDR3 protein: CASSGTEHNSPLHF. DNA for the CDR3: TGTGCCAGCAGCGGGACTGAGCATAATTCACCCCTCCACTTT.

The chain is built from TRBV6-5 and TRBJ2-6; TRBD1 might be the D (5 bases). Between the trimmed V and J ends, which lost 4 bases and 2 bases, there was a span of 9 bases. The germline V gene has CDR1 MNHEY and CDR2 SVGAGI. The CDR3 sequence is 15 residues long. The CDR3 bases are TGTGCCAGCAGTTCAGGGTCCCCTGGGGCCAACGTCCTGACTTTC. It specifies CASSSGSPGANVLTF.

This rearrangement joins TRBV9 to TRBJ2-3; 7 bases map to TRBD2. V lost 4 bases and J lost 0; bases outside the gene matches: 11. This CDR3 spans 17 amino acids. CDR1 and CDR2 (germline): SGDLS, YYNGEE. The chain's CDR3 is CASSLYTTSRSTDTQYF. The DNA for the CDR3 is TGTGCCAGCAGCTTATACACGACTAGCCGAAGCACAGATACGCAGTATTTT.

V and J are TRBV9 and TRBJ1-2; D is undetermined. Germline V lookup: CDR1 SGDLS, CDR2 YYNGEE. This CDR3 is 13 amino acids long. V was cut by 4 bases and J by 7 bases, with 14 bases left in between. CDR3 region: CASSPPSAGGYTF. The DNA of the CDR3 is TGTGCCAGCAGCCCCCCCTCCGCGGGTGGCTACACCTTC.

The chain carries TRBV5-4 and TRBJ1-2, with TRBD1 as a possible D gene (6 bases). The germline V and J ends were trimmed by 4 bases and 4 bases, with 17 bases remaining between them. Germline CDR1 SGHNT, CDR2 YYREEE (reference sequence). The CDR3 loop spans 15 amino acids. The CDR3 region is CASSRSGGHVYGYTF. The CDR3 coding sequence is TGTGCCAGCAGCCGTAGCGGGGGACACGTCTATGGCTACACCTTC.

This rearrangement joins TRBV19 to TRBJ1-2; D ambiguous. V shed 4 bases and J shed 7 bases, with 10 bases lying between them. The CDR3 is 12 amino acids. Germline loops: CDR1 LNHDA, CDR2 SQIVND (reference sequence). DNA for the CDR3: TGTGCCAGTAGTACCGGTCCTGCTGGCTACACCTTC. Translating gives CASSTGPAGYTF.

For the CDR3, the DNA is TGCAGCGTTGTAGGGGGCGCGGATACGCAGTATTTT. Amino acids: CSVVGGADTQYF. V gene TRBV29-1 combines with J gene TRBJ2-3; TRBD1 agrees at 7 bases. V lost 4 bases and J lost 6; bases outside the gene matches: 4. Per germline, CDR1 SQVTM and CDR2 ANQGSEA. The CDR3 extends over 12 amino acids.

The chain combines TRBV4-3 with TRBJ1-4; TRBD1 matches at 7 bases. Germline CDR1 is LGHNA and CDR2 is YSLEER. The CDR3 is 16 residues long. Trimming cost V 4 bases and J 7 bases; bases outside gene matches: 12. The chain's CDR3 is CASSLIRGSLGEKLFF. The CDR3 DNA reads as TGCGCCAGCAGCCTTATCAGGGGGTCCCTGGGTGAAAAACTGTTTTTT.

The V call is TRBV6-5, the J call TRBJ1-6; D is ambiguous. Deletions cut 4 bases from V and 6 bases from J, with 10 bases between. CDR1 MNHEY and CDR2 SVGAGI come from the germline V gene. The CDR3 covers 14 residues. CDR3 bases: TGTGCCAGCAGTTTGGGTAGCCCTAATTCACCCCTCCACTTT. Protein: CASSLGSPNSPLHF.

The table lists this clone with a few counts. CDR3 sequence: CASSRLGGNYGYTF. CDR3 nucleotide sequence: TGTGCCAGCAGCAGATTAGGGGGCAACTATGGCTACACCTTC. This rearrangement joins TRBV6-5 to TRBJ1-2, with 7 bases fitting TRBD1. Germline values: CDR1 MNHEY, CDR2 SVGAGI. J gave up 2 bases and V 6 bases, and 6 bases lay outside the gene matches. The CDR3 covers 14 residues.

This chain uses TRBV11-2 with TRBJ2-7; D uncertain. There are 12 residues in the CDR3. Trimming took off 0 bases at V and 4 bases at J, with 4 bases between the two ends. Germline V gives CDR1 SGHAT, CDR2 FQNNGV. This CDR3 is CASSLDQYEQYF. In DNA form, the CDR3 reads TGTGCCAGCAGCTTAGACCAATACGAGCAGTACTTC.

This clone was picked up one time. The genes are TRBV5-4 and TRBJ1-2, with D tentatively TRBD1 (5 bases). Germline-derived CDR1 and CDR2 are SGHNT and YYREEE (reference sequence). Trimming shortened V by 3 bases and J by 5 bases, and 17 bases separated the two germline ends. The CDR3 is 15 amino acids. The CDR3 here is CASSSAGRGEYGYTF. In DNA, the CDR3 is TGTGCCAGCAGCTCCGCGGGACGGGGAGAATATGGCTACACCTTC.

V gene TRBV10-2 combines with J gene TRBJ2-1; tentatively, D is TRBD2 (5 bases). The CDR3 covers 15 residues. V lost 11 bases and J lost 10, with 27 bases in between. Germline V lookup: CDR1 WSHSY, CDR2 SAAADI. The CDR3 nucleotides read TGCGCCCCCCGACCCCGGGGTGGTACCCTCCAAGAGCAGTTCTTC. Its protein product is CAPRPRGGTLQEQFF.

The chain uses TRBV9 and TRBJ1-6; D is ambiguous. Germline V gene data show CDR1 as SGDLS and CDR2 as YYNGEE. V was cut by 3 bases and J by 0 bases, with 13 bases left in between. This CDR3 spans 17 amino acids. The CDR3 DNA is TGTGCCAGCAGCGCCGCGGGCGTTAACTCCTATAATTCACCCCTCCACTTT. It codes for CASSAAGVNSYNSPLHF.

The J gene is TRBJ2-1, the V gene TRBV5-1; 10 nucleotides line up with TRBD1. From germline, CDR1 is SGHRS and CDR2 YFSETQ. The trim removed 7 bases at V and 8 bases at J, leaving 9 bases unmatched. The CDR3 totals 14 residues. For the CDR3, the DNA is TGCGCCAGCGGCAGGGACAGGGGTTACGATGAGCAGTTCTTC. This codes for CASGRDRGYDEQFF.

The rearrangement links TRBV2 to TRBJ1-3; tentatively, D is TRBD1 (5 bases). The CDR3 has 15 residues. The V end was cut by 7 bases, the J end by 0 bases, with 13 bases between. CDR1 and CDR2 from the germline V gene are SNHLY and FYNNEI. The CDR3 sequence is CASIPTVLSGNTIYF. The CDR3 nucleotides are TGTGCCAGCATTCCGACAGTGCTCTCTGGAAACACCATATATTTT.

This chain joins TRBV10-1 and TRBJ1-2, with D maybe TRBD1 (6 bases). Germline V lookup: CDR1 WNHNN, CDR2 SYGVQD (reference sequence). The CDR3 is made up of 14 amino acids. The V end was cut by 5 bases, the J end by 3 bases, with 13 bases between. This chain's CDR3 is CASSRQGFDYGYTF. The CDR3 nucleotides are TGCGCCAGCAGTAGGCAGGGGTTTGACTATGGCTACACCTTC.

This rearrangement joins TRBV7-9 to TRBJ2-3; 8 bases agree with TRBD2. V lost 5 bases and J lost 1; bases outside the gene matches: 2. The CDR3 covers 14 residues. The V gene's germline CDR1 is SEHNR and CDR2 FQNEAQ (reference sequence). The CDR3 DNA follows: TGTGCCAGCAGCAATAGCGGGGGCACAGATACGCAGTATTTT. Its protein product is CASSNSGGTDTQYF.

The V call is TRBV5-1, the J call TRBJ2-3; TRBD2 agrees at 12 bases. CDR3 length equals 18 residues. From germline, CDR1 is SGHRS and CDR2 YFSETQ. V shed 4 bases and J 0 bases; nucleotides not matched to a gene: 9. DNA of the CDR3: TGCGCCAGCAGCCCACGAGGGCTAGCGGGGGGGAGCACAGATACGCAGTATTTT. Its protein product is CASSPRGLAGGSTDTQYF.

This clone was seen once. The DNA for the CDR3 is TGTGCCAGCAGTTCAGAAAGTCTACAGGGGCGAACTGAAGCTTTCTTT. Its protein is CASSSESLQGRTEAFF. The genes are TRBV6-5 and TRBJ1-1; 7 positions agree with TRBD1. V lost 4 bases and J lost 5; bases outside the gene matches: 13. Germline CDR1 MNHEY, CDR2 SVGAGI. The CDR3 consists of 16 residues.

The V gene is TRBV7-2, the J gene TRBJ2-1; 8 nucleotides align to TRBD2. Germline-derived CDR1 and CDR2 are SGHTA and FQGNSA. The ends lost 5 bases at V and 1 base at J; junction bases unmatched: 7. CDR3 length: 16 residues. The CDR3 protein is CASSASSGGSYNEQFF. The CDR3 region has the DNA TGTGCCAGCAGCGCCTCGAGCGGGGGATCCTACAATGAGCAGTTCTTC.

The CDR3 is CASSTGQILLSYEQYF. Here the CDR3 DNA reads TGTGCCAGCAGTACGGGACAGATCCTTCTCTCCTACGAGCAGTACTTC. The V call is TRBV28, the J call TRBJ2-7; TRBD1 aligns across 7 bases. V was clipped by 5 bases and J by 0 bases; unmatched bases: 10. CDR1 and CDR2 (germline): MDHEN, SYDVKM. This CDR3 is built from 16 residues.

This clone has a handful of counts. The chain couples TRBV2 to TRBJ1-2, with D perhaps TRBD1 (5 bases). Germline CDR1 and CDR2: SNHLY and FYNNEI. CDR3 length: 15 amino acids. Trimming pared 4 bases from V and 6 bases from J, leaving 18 bases between. The CDR3 DNA sequence: TGTGCCAGCAGTGGCGGGGAGGGGTATACTCATGGCTACACCTTC. Translation gives CASSGGEGYTHGYTF.

J is TRBJ1-3 and V is TRBV5-6; D remains ambiguous. There are 17 residues in the CDR3. CDR1 is SGHDT and CDR2 is YYEEEE in the germline V gene. The V gene lost 0 bases and the J gene lost 0 bases, with 13 bases spanning the gap. The DNA for the CDR3 is TGTGCCAGCAGCTTGGGGGGAGTAGCCTTCTCTGGAAACACCATATATTTT. Its translation: CASSLGGVAFSGNTIYF.

The chain combines TRBV2 with TRBJ1-3; perhaps TRBD1 as D (6 bases). Per germline, CDR1 SNHLY and CDR2 FYNNEI. The CDR3 totals 18 residues. V lost 4 bases, J lost 0 bases, and 19 bases lay in between. The CDR3 DNA reads TGTGCCAGCAGTGTGAGGGGGTACAGCACCAACTCTGGAAACACCATATATTTT. Translation: CASSVRGYSTNSGNTIYF.

The gene calls are TRBV3-1 (or the pseudogene TRBV3-2) and TRBJ2-3; 14 bases map to TRBD2. CDR1 is LGHDT and CDR2 is YNNKEL in the germline V gene (reference sequence). The V gene end was trimmed by 4 bases and the J gene end by 3 bases; junction bases not matched to a gene: 6. There are 17 residues in the CDR3. The CDR3 sequence: CASSPWTSGGLTDTQYF. DNA for the CDR3: TGTGCCAGCAGCCCCTGGACTAGCGGGGGGCTGACAGATACGCAGTATTTT.

The V gene is TRBV6-2 or TRBV6-3, the J gene TRBJ2-5; a weak D match, TRBD2 (5 bases). V lost 3 bases and J 14 bases, leaving 19 bases between the germline ends. The CDR3 sequence is 13 residues long. Germline V lookup: CDR1 MNHEY, CDR2 SVGEGT. CDR3 loop: CASSYAPPLVGYF. The CDR3 region has the DNA TGTGCCAGCAGTTATGCGCCGCCACTAGTGGGCTACTTC.

The rearrangement uses TRBV11-3 and TRBJ1-1; 7 nucleotides match TRBD1. Unmatched junction bases numbered 7, after V lost 3 bases and J lost 9 bases. Germline V gene data show CDR1 as SGHNT and CDR2 as YENEEA. This CDR3 comprises 13 residues. The DNA for the CDR3 is TGTGCCAGCAGCTTTACAACAGGGGCCCAAGCTTTCTTT. Encoded protein: CASSFTTGAQAFF.